Listed here are 28 T cell receptor beta chains from one sample, sequenced in a study of T-cell memory formation after mild COVID-19. TCRdb re-analysed the 5' RACE reads in MiXCR, keeping a single row per CDR3 protein. The data show 350,000 or so distinct CDR3 sequences, with under 25% seen just once and over 20% held by the top ten. Specimen: PBMCs or a T cell subset sorted from them (not recorded which). The receptors derive from a man between 18 and 29 years old who had mild COVID-19 (a few samples of this study predate the infection). Cell type and time point are not known.

This clonotype occurred a few times. The J gene is TRBJ2-5, the V gene TRBV15, with D tentatively TRBD1 or TRBD2 (5 bases each). Germline V lookup: CDR1 LNHNV, CDR2 YYDKDF (reference sequence). This CDR3 has 14 residues. V gave up 5 bases and J gave up 1 base, with 11 bases separating them. CDR3 nucleotides: TGTGCCACCAGCCGCCGGGACGGCCAAGAGACCCAGTACTTC. Protein sequence: CATSRRDGQETQYF.

The table lists this clonotype with a few counts. J is TRBJ2-1 and V is TRBV10-3; D is unclear. This CDR3 has 14 residues. V lost 2 bases and J 5 bases, leaving 10 bases between the germline ends. The germline CDR1 and CDR2 sequences are ENHRY and SYGVKD. The CDR3 protein is CAISERTANNEQFF. DNA of the CDR3: TGTGCCATCAGTGAGCGCACTGCCAACAATGAGCAGTTCTTC.

This clonotype was picked up a small number of times. The V and J genes are TRBV3-1 and TRBJ2-3; D is uncertain. Germline assignment: CDR1 LGHDT and CDR2 YNNKEL (reference sequence). CDR3 length: 15 amino acids. Trimming stripped 3 bases from V and 1 base from J, with 11 bases between. The CDR3 sequence: CASSQGPIRTDTQYF. The CDR3 DNA is TGTGCCAGCAGCCAGGGTCCTATCCGCACAGATACGCAGTATTTT.

The chain couples TRBV5-6 to TRBJ2-7; 7 bases align to TRBD2. The ends lost 2 bases at V and 5 bases at J; junction bases unmatched: 7. The CDR3 sequence is 14 residues long. Germline values: CDR1 SGHDT, CDR2 YYEEEE. The CDR3 region is CASSLLPGGDEQYF. CDR3 DNA: TGTGCCAGCAGCTTACTTCCGGGAGGCGACGAGCAGTACTTC.

This rearrangement joins TRBV6-5 to TRBJ1-2; 7 bases are shared with TRBD1. In germline, CDR1 is MNHEY, CDR2 SVGAGI. This CDR3 has 13 residues. V trimming: 10 bases; J trimming: 5 bases; junction bases outside the gene matches: 10. The CDR3 sequence is CATSPGQPYGYTF. The CDR3 DNA follows: TGTGCCACCTCCCCGGGACAGCCATATGGCTACACCTTC.

The chain is built from TRBV7-9 and TRBJ1-5, with no clear D. V was cut by 5 bases and J by 0 bases, with 11 bases left in between. CDR3 length: 15 residues. CDR1 and CDR2 (germline): SEHNR, FQNEAQ (reference sequence). CDR3: CASSRAGYSNQPQHF. The DNA of the CDR3 is TGTGCCAGCAGCAGGGCGGGTTATAGCAATCAGCCCCAGCATTTT.

The chain employs TRBV4-3 and TRBJ2-3; 10 bases line up with TRBD1. The CDR3 runs to 17 residues. CDR1 and CDR2 from the germline V gene are LGHNA and YSLEER. Trimming at V came to 0 bases and at J to 2 bases, leaving 5 bases not matched to a gene. CDR3 sequence reads: CASSQDPGTGVTDTQYF. The DNA of the CDR3 is TGCGCCAGCAGCCAAGATCCCGGGACAGGGGTCACAGATACGCAGTATTTT.

This clonotype occurred a few times. The genes are TRBV28 and TRBJ2-1, with TRBD2 identical over 13 bases. Looked up from germline, CDR1 is MDHEN and CDR2 is SYDVKM. The V gene end was trimmed by 5 bases and the J gene end by 5 bases; junction bases not matched to a gene: 3. The CDR3 runs to 15 residues. The CDR3 sequence is CASSRTSGGDNEQFF. CDR3 nucleotides: TGTGCCAGCAGTCGGACTAGCGGGGGCGACAATGAGCAGTTCTTC.

The chain is built from TRBV7-2 and TRBJ1-1; D is undetermined. The CDR3 has 13 amino acids. Trimming left V 7 bases short and J 8 bases short, with 17 bases between. Germline loops: CDR1 SGHTA, CDR2 FQGNSA. CDR3 sequence: CASKQMGAVEAFF. In DNA form, the CDR3 reads TGTGCCAGCAAACAAATGGGAGCAGTCGAAGCTTTCTTT.

This clonotype came up a few times. The chain recombines TRBV20-1 with TRBJ1-1; unclear D gene. Trimming removed 5 bases from V and 0 bases from J, with 10 bases in between. The CDR3 extends over 13 amino acids. Germline CDR1 reads DFQATT; CDR2 reads SNEGSKA (reference sequence). The CDR3 here is CSAPTGLNTEAFF. In DNA, the CDR3 is TGCAGTGCTCCCACCGGCCTGAACACTGAAGCTTTCTTT.

This clonotype was observed at least ten times. V usage is TRBV6-2 or TRBV6-3 and J usage is TRBJ2-7; the D gene is possibly TRBD2 (6 bases). Looked up from germline, CDR1 is MNHEY and CDR2 is SVGEGT. The germline V and J ends were trimmed by 6 bases and 6 bases, with 15 bases remaining between them. CDR3 length: 13 residues. This CDR3 reads CASSLGGAVEQYV. In nucleotides, the CDR3 is TGTGCCAGCAGCCTCGGAGGGGCCGTCGAGCAGTACGTC.

J is TRBJ2-7 and V is TRBV5-1, with 7 bases matching TRBD1. The CDR3 spans 14 residues. Germline trimming cut 2 bases from V and 2 bases from J; bases unmatched to any gene: 4. Germline CDR1 and CDR2: SGHRS and YFSETQ. The chain's CDR3 is CASSLPTGTYEQYV. The DNA of the CDR3 is TGCGCCAGCAGCTTACCGACAGGGACCTACGAGCAGTACGTC.

CDR3: CASSQDLGAGLAFDYGYTF. CDR3 nucleotides: TGCGCCAGCAGCCAAGATCTCGGGGCAGGGCTCGCCTTTGACTATGGCTACACCTTC. The V and J genes are TRBV4-1 and TRBJ1-2; a weak D match, TRBD1 (5 bases). Germline V lookup: CDR1 MGHRA, CDR2 YSYEKL. The CDR3 is 19 residues long. The ends were cut back, 0 bases at V and 3 bases at J, with 23 bases in the middle.

This chain joins TRBV7-2 and TRBJ2-1, with D perhaps TRBD2 (6 bases). Germline CDR1 and CDR2: SGHTA and FQGNSA. V lost 4 bases and J 8 bases, leaving 12 bases between the germline ends. The CDR3 totals 13 residues. As DNA, the CDR3 is TGTGCCAGCAGCTATAACGGAGGGGATGAGCAGTTCTTC. Protein sequence: CASSYNGGDEQFF.

This clonotype was detected a few times. The chain couples TRBV5-5 to TRBJ1-5; D is uncertain. The CDR3 is 15 amino acids. Germline CDR1 is SGHKS and CDR2 is YYEKEE (reference sequence). Trimming took off 1 base at V and 1 base at J, with 9 bases between the two ends. CDR3 DNA sequence: TGTGCCAGCAGCTTGACAGTATGGAGCAATCAGCCCCAGCATTTT. Its translation is CASSLTVWSNQPQHF.

This clonotype was counted ten times or more. CDR3 protein: CASSFLGQGAGANVLTF. For the CDR3, the DNA is TGCGCCAGCAGCTTTTTGGGACAGGGGGCCGGGGCCAACGTCCTGACTTTC. The gene calls are TRBV5-1 and TRBJ2-6; TRBD1 agrees at 12 bases. The ends lost 2 bases at V and 4 bases at J; junction bases unmatched: 4. The CDR3 runs to 17 residues. CDR1 is SGHRS, CDR2 YFSETQ, per germline.

This clonotype was observed a handful of times. CDR3 sequence reads: CASSPTEGCKSSYEQYV. The CDR3 nucleotides read TGTGCCAGCAGCCCCACGGAAGGCTGCAAAAGCTCCTACGAGCAGTACGTC. The chain joins TRBV3-2 to TRBJ2-7. TRBV3-2 is tagged as a pseudogene. The CDR3 contains 17 residues.

The genes are TRBV2 and TRBJ2-1; D ambiguous. Germline V gene data show CDR1 as SNHLY and CDR2 as FYNNEI. The CDR3 has 13 residues. V dropped 4 bases and J dropped 5 bases, with 9 bases sitting between them. CDR3 bases: TGTGCCAGCAGTGTTTCACCGAACAATGAGCAGTTCTTC. This codes for CASSVSPNNEQFF. The entire variable domain, with the rest obtained from reference TRBV2 and TRBJ2-1, is as follows: EPEVTQTPSHQVTQMGQEVILRCVPISNHLYFYWYRQILGQKVEFLVSFYNNEISEKSEIFDDQFSVERPDGSNFTLKIRSTKLEDSAMYFCASSVSPNNEQFFGPGTRLTVL.

This clonotype was detected a few times. CDR3 in DNA: TGTGCCAGCTCACCTCGAGCAGGTTGGGGGGACACTGAAGCTTTCTTT. Translating it yields CASSPRAGWGDTEAFF. The rearrangement uses TRBV18 and TRBJ1-1; a weak D match, TRBD1 (5 bases). Germline loops: CDR1 KGHSH, CDR2 LQKENI. V shed 3 bases and J shed 3 bases, with 17 bases lying between them. This CDR3 contains 16 residues.

This clonotype was seen more than once but under ten times. The rearrangement links TRBV5-6 to TRBJ1-2, with D hard to call. Germline values: CDR1 SGHDT, CDR2 YYEEEE. The CDR3 totals 14 residues. V lost 1 base to trimming and J lost 3 bases, with 10 bases between them. CDR3 loop: CASSLWQNDYGYTF. CDR3 nucleotides: TGTGCCAGCAGCTTGTGGCAGAACGACTATGGCTACACCTTC.

This clonotype has a handful of counts. The gene calls are TRBV7-9 and TRBJ2-1, with D possibly TRBD2 on 5 matching bases. The CDR3 extends over 17 amino acids. V was trimmed by 4 bases and J by 1 base, leaving 17 bases between them. Per the germline V gene, CDR1 is SEHNR and CDR2 is FQNEAQ (reference sequence). The CDR3 is CASSSPNSGGSYNEQFF. The CDR3 nucleotides read TGTGCCAGCAGCTCTCCTAACTCCGGAGGTTCCTACAATGAGCAGTTCTTC.

The J gene is TRBJ1-4, the V gene TRBV20-1; 7 bases match TRBD1. Trimming removed 2 bases from V and 3 bases from J; junction bases left unmatched: 3. CDR3 length: 14 amino acids. Germline loops: CDR1 DFQATT, CDR2 SNEGSKA (reference sequence). The CDR3: CSARYRGPNEKLFF. CDR3 DNA sequence: TGCAGTGCTAGATACAGGGGCCCTAATGAAAAACTGTTTTTT.

The chain uses TRBV20-1 and TRBJ2-7; the D is unclear. Per the germline V gene, CDR1 is DFQATT and CDR2 is SNEGSKA (reference sequence). The CDR3 is 11 residues long. CDR3 protein: CAISRSYEQYV. The CDR3, as DNA: TGCGCAATCAGCCGGTCCTACGAGCAGTACGTC.

In this sample, this clonotype turned up a few times. This chain uses TRBV19 with TRBJ2-7, with D perhaps TRBD2 (7 bases). With 3 bases removed from V and 4 bases from J, the gap between germline ends came to 13 bases. The CDR3 runs 14 residues. From germline, CDR1 is LNHDA and CDR2 SQIVND (reference sequence). In nucleotides, the CDR3 is TGTGCCAGTAGTATTTGGGGGGGGCAGTACGAGCAGTACTTC. Protein sequence: CASSIWGGQYEQYF. Full variable domain (missing parts from reference TRBV19 and TRBJ2-7): DGGITQSPKYLFRKEGQNVTLSCEQNLNHDAMYWYRQDPGQGLRLIYYSQIVNDFQKGDIAEGYSVSREKKESFPLTVTSAQKNPTAFYLCASSIWGGQYEQYFGPGTRLTVT.

The V call is TRBV7-8, the J call TRBJ2-2; no firm D call. Trimming cost V 1 base and J 1 base, with 7 bases left between them. The germline V gene encodes CDR1 SGHVS and CDR2 FQNEAQ. The CDR3 length is 15 residues. The CDR3 DNA reads TGTGCCAGCAGCTTAGTGCGGTGGAACACCGGGGAGCTGTTTTTT. This translates into CASSLVRWNTGELFF. Using reference TRBV7-8 and TRBJ2-2 for the parts outside the CDR3, the full variable domain is GAGVSQSPRYKVAKRGQDVALRCDPISGHVSLFWYQQALGQGPEFLTYFQNEAQLDKSGLPSDRFFAERPEGSVSTLKIQRTQQEDSAVYLCASSLVRWNTGELFFGEGSRLTVL.

This clonotype was seen more than once but under ten times. This chain connects TRBV7-9 to TRBJ2-2; D might be TRBD2 (5 bases). The germline V gene encodes CDR1 SEHNR and CDR2 FQNEAQ (reference sequence). The CDR3 loop spans 13 amino acids. With 2 bases removed from V and 6 bases from J, the gap between germline ends came to 7 bases. The CDR3 DNA follows: TGTGCCAGCAGCTTACGGGAATCCGGGGAGCTGTTTTTT. Encoded protein: CASSLRESGELFF.

Only a few counts were recorded for this clonotype. The V call is TRBV15, the J call TRBJ1-2; perhaps TRBD1 as D (6 bases). The CDR3 loop spans 16 amino acids. From germline, CDR1 is LNHNV and CDR2 YYDKDF (reference sequence). V was trimmed by 0 bases and J by 2 bases, leaving 13 bases between them. The CDR3 coding sequence is TGTGCCACCAGCAGAGATATGGGGGCAGTAAACTATGGCTACACCTTC. This translates into CATSRDMGAVNYGYTF.

This clonotype was counted only a few times. V usage is TRBV28 and J usage is TRBJ2-7, with D possibly called TRBD1 or TRBD2 (5 bases each). The germline gives CDR1 MDHEN, CDR2 SYDVKM. V was shortened by 7 bases and J by 3 bases, with 16 bases between the two germline ends. The CDR3 is 14 amino acids. CDR3 amino acids: CASTVPRGYYEQYV. The CDR3 DNA reads as TGTGCCAGCACCGTCCCGAGGGGTTACTACGAGCAGTACGTC.